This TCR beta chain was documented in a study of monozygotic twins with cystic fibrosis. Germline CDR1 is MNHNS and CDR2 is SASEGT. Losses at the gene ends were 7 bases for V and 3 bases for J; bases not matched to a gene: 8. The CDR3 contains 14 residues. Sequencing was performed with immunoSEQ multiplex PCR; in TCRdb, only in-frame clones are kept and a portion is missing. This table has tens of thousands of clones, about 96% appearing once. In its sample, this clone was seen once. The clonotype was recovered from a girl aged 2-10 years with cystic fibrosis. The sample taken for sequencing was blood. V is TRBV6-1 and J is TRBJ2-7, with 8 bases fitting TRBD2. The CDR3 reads CASTPGLASYEQYF. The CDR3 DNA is TGTGCCAGCACCCCCGGACTAGCTAGCTACGAGCAGTACTTC.